Presented here are 24 T cell receptor beta chains from one specimen sequenced in a study of blood T cell repertoires in COVID-19. TCRdb keeps only in-frame clones here, not all; method: immunoSEQ multiplex PCR. The table records around 80,000 clones, approximately 80% of them present only once. Sequences were obtained from peripheral blood. These receptors were collected from an elderly man with acute or convalescent COVID-19.

The chain combines TRBV6-5 with TRBJ2-5; D might be TRBD2 (7 bases). The CDR3 spans 13 residues. Germline CDR1 MNHEY, CDR2 SVGAGI. V gave up 5 bases and J gave up 6 bases, with 13 bases separating them. CDR3 loop: CASSPRGLKTQYF. CDR3 nucleotide sequence: TGTGCCAGCAGTCCGCGGGGGCTAAAGACCCAGTACTTC.

This chain uses TRBV12-3 or TRBV12-4 with TRBJ2-7; no firm D call. V was cut by 6 bases and J by 0 bases, with 6 bases left in between. This CDR3 region has 12 residues. The CDR3 DNA sequence: TGTGCCAGCAGGAGGAGCTCCTACGAGCAGTACTTC. It codes for CASRRSSYEQYF.

The chain joins TRBV10-2 to TRBJ2-7; D is unclear. Trimming stripped 0 bases from V and 4 bases from J, with 7 bases between. The CDR3 contains 13 residues. Germline CDR1 and CDR2: WSHSY and SAAADI. The CDR3 protein is CASSESPRYEQYF. Here the CDR3 DNA reads TGCGCCAGCAGTGAGTCGCCGCGTTACGAGCAGTACTTC.

The chain is built from TRBV15 and TRBJ1-2, with 10 nucleotides matching TRBD1. Germline CDR1 is LNHNV and CDR2 is YYDKDF (reference sequence). Losses at the gene ends were 5 bases for V and 3 bases for J; bases not matched to a gene: 9. The CDR3 runs 16 residues. As DNA, the CDR3 is TGTGCCACCAGCGGAGGACGGGACAGGGGAGACTATGGCTACACCTTC. This encodes CATSGGRDRGDYGYTF.

The chain combines TRBV12-3 or TRBV12-4 with TRBJ1-4; D is undetermined. The CDR3 spans 13 residues. The V end was cut by 2 bases, the J end by 7 bases, with 8 bases between. The CDR3 DNA is TGTGCCAGCAGTTTATTGCAGGCTGAAAAACTGTTTTTT. This codes for CASSLLQAEKLFF.

The rearrangement joins TRBV29-1 to TRBJ2-2, with 14 nucleotides matching TRBD2. The V and J ends lost 6 bases and 4 bases, in that order; junction bases with no gene match: 7. CDR3 size: 16 residues. Germline lookup yields CDR1 SQVTM and CDR2 ANQGSEA. As DNA, the CDR3 is TGCAGCGTGGAGGGACTAGCGGGGGTGTCCACCGGGGAGCTGTTTTTT. Its translation: CSVEGLAGVSTGELFF.

The V call is TRBV3-1 (or the pseudogene TRBV3-2), the J call TRBJ1-2; D perhaps matches TRBD1 (6 bases). CDR3 length equals 15 residues. Germline loops: CDR1 LGHDT, CDR2 YNNKEL (reference sequence). Trimming took off 7 bases at V and 3 bases at J, with 18 bases between the two ends. The CDR3 loop reads CASTTTPGQDYGYTF. As DNA, the CDR3 is TGTGCCAGCACCACCACACCGGGACAAGACTATGGCTACACCTTC.

The rearrangement links TRBV7-3 to TRBJ2-3, with TRBD1 as a possible D gene (6 bases). The length of the CDR3 is 14 residues. The V end lost 7 bases, the J end lost 6 bases, and 17 bases lay between the germline ends. Germline assignment: CDR1 SGHTA and CDR2 FQGTGA. In DNA form, the CDR3 reads TGTGCCAGCAACTTGGGACACCCGGGGGATACGCAGTATTTT. This gives the protein CASNLGHPGDTQYF.

The chain has TRBV11-2 and TRBJ2-2; 9 bases match TRBD1. Looked up from germline, CDR1 is SGHAT and CDR2 is FQNNGV. The CDR3 covers 15 residues. V was clipped by 5 bases and J by 7 bases; unmatched bases: 8. CDR3 nucleotides: TGTGCCAGCAGCGTTGGGACAGGGAGTTTCGGGGAGCTGTTTTTT. As protein: CASSVGTGSFGELFF.

This rearrangement joins TRBV11-2 to TRBJ2-7; a possible D gene is TRBD1 (6 bases). Germline CDR1 and CDR2: SGHAT and FQNNGV. CDR3 size: 18 residues. Trimming pared 1 base from V and 1 base from J, leaving 20 bases between. Here the CDR3 reads CASSLASPLQGRSYEQYF. The CDR3 nucleotides read TGTGCCAGCAGCTTAGCTAGCCCCTTACAGGGTCGGTCCTACGAGCAGTACTTC.

V is TRBV18 and J is TRBJ2-3, with a weak D call TRBD1 (6 bases). The CDR3 length is 15 residues. From germline, CDR1 is KGHSH and CDR2 LQKENI. V was clipped by 6 bases and J by 2 bases, with 15 bases between them. The DNA of the CDR3 is TGTGCCAGCTCTCCCCAGGGACACCTCACAGATACGCAGTATTTT. It is translated as CASSPQGHLTDTQYF.

This clone was seen a handful of times. One end of the junction fails to match germline, which may point to a read error. CDR3 sequence (DNA): TGTGCTAGCAGCTTAGGGGACAGGGGTGATTCACCCCTCCACTTT. Protein sequence: CASSLGDRGDSPLHF. The chain is built from TRBV7-7 and TRBJ1-6, with 10 bases identical to TRBD1. This CDR3 spans 15 amino acids. CDR1 and CDR2 from the germline V gene are SSHAT and FNYEAQ (reference sequence).

The V and J genes are TRBV6-5 and TRBJ1-6; 9 bases match TRBD1. The V and J ends lost 1 base and 9 bases, in that order; junction bases with no gene match: 4. Looked up from germline, CDR1 is MNHEY and CDR2 is SVGAGI. This CDR3 contains 15 residues. The DNA of the CDR3 is TGTGCCAGCAGTTACTACAGGGGGCGCAGTTCACCCCTCCACTTT. The encoded protein is CASSYYRGRSSPLHF.

Only a few counts were recorded for this clone. The genes are TRBV6-7 and TRBJ2-7, with TRBD1 matching over 11 bases. TRBV6-7 is recorded as an ORF, its role being uncertain. The CDR3 is made up of 14 amino acids. After removal of 9 bases from V and 1 base from J, the junction contained 5 bases not matched to a gene. The CDR3 is CARRTGGGSYEQYF. CDR3 coding DNA: TGTGCCAGAAGGACAGGGGGCGGATCCTACGAGCAGTACTTC.

V is TRBV25-1 and J is TRBJ2-7; 9 bases are a match to TRBD1. Germline V CDR1 and CDR2: MGHDK, SYGVNS. After removal of 1 base from V and 2 bases from J, the junction contained 3 bases not matched to a gene. This CDR3 contains 15 residues. CDR3 nucleotide sequence: TGTGCCAGCAGTGAATTAGGGACAGGGCCCTACGAGCAGTACTTC. Amino acids: CASSELGTGPYEQYF.

This chain uses TRBV7-2 with TRBJ2-2; D is uncertain. Deletions cut 5 bases from V and 3 bases from J, with 16 bases between. CDR3 size: 16 residues. Germline lookup yields CDR1 SGHTA and CDR2 FQGNSA. DNA for the CDR3: TGTGCCAGCAGCGTTCCTGTATTCCCGGACACCGGGGAGCTGTTTTTT. Protein sequence: CASSVPVFPDTGELFF.

The chain combines TRBV6-5 with TRBJ2-3; 10 nucleotides agree with TRBD2. The CDR3 is 15 residues long. Trimming at V came to 10 bases and at J to 2 bases, leaving 9 bases not matched to a gene. The germline V gene encodes CDR1 MNHEY and CDR2 SVGAGI. The CDR3 protein is CAITGAGGVTDTQYF. CDR3 sequence (DNA): TGTGCCATTACCGGAGCGGGGGGGGTCACAGATACGCAGTATTTT.

The chain links TRBV6-5 to TRBJ2-7, with a possible D match to TRBD1 (7 bases). The CDR3 runs 15 residues. V was clipped by 4 bases and J by 1 base, with 14 bases between them. CDR1 is MNHEY, CDR2 SVGAGI, per germline. The CDR3 loop is CASSSEGASSYEQYF. For the CDR3, the DNA is TGTGCCAGCAGTTCGGAGGGGGCCTCTTCCTACGAGCAGTACTTC.

The chain has TRBV27 and TRBJ2-1; 10 positions match TRBD1. The CDR3 totals 21 residues. The germline gives CDR1 MNHEY, CDR2 SMNVEV (reference sequence). J was trimmed by 0 bases and V by 8 bases; bases with no gene match: 22. The DNA for the CDR3 is TGTGCCAGCCTCTCCGGGGACAGGGGACCGGACCCAGAGAGCTCCTACAATGAGCAGTTCTTC. As protein: CASLSGDRGPDPESSYNEQFF.

The J gene is TRBJ1-5, the V gene TRBV18, with D possibly TRBD1 on 5 matching bases. Trimming pared 6 bases from V and 6 bases from J, leaving 33 bases between. Germline loops: CDR1 KGHSH, CDR2 LQKENI. The CDR3 contains 20 residues. The CDR3 loop is CASSPFALTRGAGKSQPQHF. CDR3 bases: TGTGCCAGCTCGCCGTTCGCGTTGACGCGCGGGGCAGGTAAAAGTCAGCCCCAGCATTTT.

The genes are TRBV4-1 and TRBJ2-7; TRBD1 agrees at 7 bases. V shed 4 bases and J 5 bases; nucleotides not matched to a gene: 5. The germline CDR1 and CDR2 sequences are MGHRA and YSYEKL. The CDR3 totals 13 residues. The CDR3 region is CASSRQGGDEQYF. As DNA, the CDR3 is TGCGCCAGCAGCCGACAGGGTGGCGACGAGCAGTACTTC.

This chain connects TRBV9 to TRBJ2-5, with 8 bases aligning to TRBD2. The CDR3 is 16 residues long. Germline values: CDR1 SGDLS, CDR2 YYNGEE. Trimming removed 0 bases from V and 0 bases from J; junction bases left unmatched: 4. CDR3 loop: CASSVGGSGNQETQYF. In nucleotides, the CDR3 is TGTGCCAGCAGCGTAGGGGGTAGCGGGAACCAAGAGACCCAGTACTTC. Full variable domain (remainder filled in from reference TRBV9 and TRBJ2-5): DSGVTQTPKHLITATGQRVTLRCSPRSGDLSVYWYQQSLDQGLQFLIQYYNGEERAKGNILERFSAQQFPDLHSELNLSSLELGDSALYFCASSVGGSGNQETQYFGPGTRLLVL.

V and J are TRBV29-1 and TRBJ1-1, with D uncertain. Germline CDR1 and CDR2: SQVTM and ANQGSEA. Trimming took 7 bases from V and 3 from J, leaving 12 bases between them. The CDR3 spans 12 residues. The CDR3 DNA is TGCAGCGCCGAGACACTTTACACTGAAGCTTTCTTT. This translates into CSAETLYTEAFF.

V gene TRBV18 combines with J gene TRBJ1-2; 11 nucleotides line up with TRBD1. The CDR3 is made up of 18 amino acids. V dropped 3 bases and J dropped 5; count of bases not matched to a gene: 14. Germline CDR1 reads KGHSH; CDR2 reads LQKENI. CDR3 sequence: CASSPGPGQGAGRYGYTF. The CDR3, as DNA: TGTGCCAGCTCACCCGGCCCAGGACAGGGGGCGGGGAGATATGGCTACACCTTC.